This T cell receptor beta chain comes out of a study of cytomegalovirus exposure and HLA in healthy donors. Study-wide points: The majority of TCR sequences were rare, yet some public TCRs appeared in many donors.

Losses at the gene ends were 5 bases for V and 5 bases for J; bases not matched to a gene: 5. Germline V lookup: CDR1 SGHAT, CDR2 FQNNGV. CDR3 length: 15 residues. Remarks on this clone: Its antigen is as yet unknown.

PCR amplification relied on 60 Vbeta primers (plus 13 Jbeta primers). Sequenced by immunoSEQ multiplex PCR; TCRdb stores in-frame clones only, minus some. The table includes 150,000 to 200,000 clones, roughly four fifths detected once. Sequenced material: PBMCs. The chain recombines TRBV11-2 with TRBJ2-1; 11 nucleotides match TRBD2. The clonotype was recovered from a woman in her twenties or thirties in good health and CMV-seronegative. For the CDR3, the DNA is TGTGCCAGCAGCGTCGTAGCGGGGGGGAACAATGAGCAGTTCTTC. This sequence encodes CASSVVAGGNNEQFF.